This entry concerns a single T cell receptor beta chain. What it binds is not known. V shed 4 bases and J shed 6 bases, with 13 bases lying between them. This CDR3 region has 14 residues. CDR1 and CDR2 (germline): MDHEN, SYDVKM. In the original workflow: ImmunoSEQ gave junction-only sequences without quality scores, so filtering differed. Data came from immunoSEQ multiplex PCR; TCRdb stores just in-frame clones and leaves some out. D and trimming were read from the DNA, whereas the V and J calls and clone size are those reported in that table. The data hold 2,500,000 or so clones, with around 92% observed a single time. The data derive from a study of shared clonotypes between healthy human individuals. General observations from the study: Generation probability values for non-shared clonotypes were lower than those for clonotypes shared by all four donors.

Sequencing input: naive CD4+ T cells from PBMCs. Subset of the sample: CD45RA+ positively selected. This chain uses TRBV28 with TRBJ1-5; TRBD1 might be the D (5 bases). This receptor was obtained from a man younger than 35 in good health. Some clones in this sample may be carry-over from other donors' samples. This CDR3 reads CASSSPGPGQPQHF. In DNA, the CDR3 is TGTGCCAGCAGTTCCCCAGGGCCCGGTCAGCCCCAGCATTTT.